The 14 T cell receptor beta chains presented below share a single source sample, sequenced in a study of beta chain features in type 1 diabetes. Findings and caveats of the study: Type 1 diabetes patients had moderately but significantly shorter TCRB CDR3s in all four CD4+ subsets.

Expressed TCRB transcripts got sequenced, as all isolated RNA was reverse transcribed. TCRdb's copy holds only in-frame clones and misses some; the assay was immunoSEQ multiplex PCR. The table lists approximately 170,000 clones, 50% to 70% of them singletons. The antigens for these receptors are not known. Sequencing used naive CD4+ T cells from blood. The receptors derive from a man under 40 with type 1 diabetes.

The CDR3 DNA sequence: TGTGCCAGCAGCTTGGATGGGACTACTGACGAGCAGTACTTC. It encodes CASSLDGTTDEQYF. The chain links TRBV5-4 to TRBJ2-7; 7 bases align to TRBD2. Per germline, CDR1 SGHNT and CDR2 YYREEE (reference sequence). V lost 0 bases, J lost 5 bases, and 5 bases stayed unmatched. CDR3 size: 14 residues.

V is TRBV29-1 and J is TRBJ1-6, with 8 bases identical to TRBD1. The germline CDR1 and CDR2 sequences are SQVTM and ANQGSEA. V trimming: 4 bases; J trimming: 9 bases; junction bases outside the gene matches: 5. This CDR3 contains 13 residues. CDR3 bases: TGCAGCGTTGTGGACAGGGTGGGTTCACCCCTCCACTTT. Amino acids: CSVVDRVGSPLHF.

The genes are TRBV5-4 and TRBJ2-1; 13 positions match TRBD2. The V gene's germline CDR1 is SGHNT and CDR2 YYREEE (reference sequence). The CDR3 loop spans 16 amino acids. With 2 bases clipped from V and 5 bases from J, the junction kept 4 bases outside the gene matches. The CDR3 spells CASSLGLAGANNEQFF. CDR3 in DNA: TGTGCCAGCAGCTTAGGACTAGCGGGGGCAAACAATGAGCAGTTCTTC.

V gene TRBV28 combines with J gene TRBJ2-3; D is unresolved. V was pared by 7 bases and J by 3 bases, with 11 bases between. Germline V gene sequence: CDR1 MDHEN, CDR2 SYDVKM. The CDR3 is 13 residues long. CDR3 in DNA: TGTGCCAGCATCCGGGTTAGGACAGATACGCAGTATTTT. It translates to CASIRVRTDTQYF.

CDR3 in amino acids: CATSPAMADQETQYF. The CDR3, as DNA: TGTGCCACCAGCCCCGCTATGGCGGACCAAGAGACCCAGTACTTC. V gene TRBV15 combines with J gene TRBJ2-5; D is unresolved. This CDR3 contains 15 residues. Trimming removed 5 bases from V and 0 bases from J, with 13 bases in between. From germline, CDR1 is LNHNV and CDR2 YYDKDF (reference sequence).

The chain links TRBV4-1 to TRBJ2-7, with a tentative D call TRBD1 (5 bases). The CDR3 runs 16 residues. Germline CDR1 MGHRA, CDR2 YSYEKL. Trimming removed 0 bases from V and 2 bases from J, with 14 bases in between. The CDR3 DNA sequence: TGCGCCAGCAGCCAAGATCAGGCAGGGCGTACCTACGAGCAGTACTTC. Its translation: CASSQDQAGRTYEQYF.

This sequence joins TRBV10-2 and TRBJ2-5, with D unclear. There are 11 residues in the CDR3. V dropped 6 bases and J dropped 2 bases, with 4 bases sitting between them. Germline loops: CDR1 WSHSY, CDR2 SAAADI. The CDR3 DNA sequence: TGCGCCAGCAGCCAGCAAGAGACCCAGTACTTC. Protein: CASSQQETQYF.

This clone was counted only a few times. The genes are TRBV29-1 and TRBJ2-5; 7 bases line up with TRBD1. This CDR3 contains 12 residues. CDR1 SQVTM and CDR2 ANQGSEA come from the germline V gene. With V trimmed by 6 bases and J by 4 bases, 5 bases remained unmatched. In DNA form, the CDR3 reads TGCAGCGTAGCGACAGGGTCAGAGACCCAGTACTTC. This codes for CSVATGSETQYF.

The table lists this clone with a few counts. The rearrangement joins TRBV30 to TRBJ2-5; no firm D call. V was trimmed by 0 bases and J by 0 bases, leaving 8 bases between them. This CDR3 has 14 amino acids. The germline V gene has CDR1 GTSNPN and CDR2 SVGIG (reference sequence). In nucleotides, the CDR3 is TGTGCCTGGAGTGTACCCCTGTACCAAGAGACCCAGTACTTC. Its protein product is CAWSVPLYQETQYF.

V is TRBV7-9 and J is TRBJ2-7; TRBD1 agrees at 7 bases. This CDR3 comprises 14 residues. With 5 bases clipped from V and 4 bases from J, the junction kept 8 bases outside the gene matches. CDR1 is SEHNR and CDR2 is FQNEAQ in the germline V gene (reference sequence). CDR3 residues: CASSQASRGYEQYF. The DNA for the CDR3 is TGTGCCAGCAGCCAAGCGAGCAGGGGGTACGAGCAGTACTTC.

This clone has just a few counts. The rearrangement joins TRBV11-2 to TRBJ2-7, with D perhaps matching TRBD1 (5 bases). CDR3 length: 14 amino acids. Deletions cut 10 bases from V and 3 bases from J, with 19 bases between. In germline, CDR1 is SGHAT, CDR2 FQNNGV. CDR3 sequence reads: CATHPGSYYYEQYF. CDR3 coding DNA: TGTGCCACCCACCCAGGGTCTTATTACTACGAGCAGTACTTC.

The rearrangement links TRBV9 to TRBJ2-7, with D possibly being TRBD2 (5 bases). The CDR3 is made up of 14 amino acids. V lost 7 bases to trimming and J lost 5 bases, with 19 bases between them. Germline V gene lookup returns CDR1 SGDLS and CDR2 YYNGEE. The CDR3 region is CASSLSGITDEQYF. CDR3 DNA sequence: TGTGCCAGCTCGCTGTCGGGGATCACCGACGAGCAGTACTTC.

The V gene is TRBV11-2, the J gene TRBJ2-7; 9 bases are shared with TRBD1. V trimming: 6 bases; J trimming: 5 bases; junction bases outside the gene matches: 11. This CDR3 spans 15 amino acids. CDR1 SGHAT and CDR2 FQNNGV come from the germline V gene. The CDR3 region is CASSSGQGTGDEQYF. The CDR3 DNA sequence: TGTGCCAGCAGTTCTGGACAGGGGACGGGGGACGAGCAGTACTTC.

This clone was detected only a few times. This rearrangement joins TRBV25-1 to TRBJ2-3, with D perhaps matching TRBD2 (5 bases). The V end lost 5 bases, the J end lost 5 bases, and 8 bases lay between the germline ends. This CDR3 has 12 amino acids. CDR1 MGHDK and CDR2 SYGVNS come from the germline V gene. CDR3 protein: CASSREIDTQYF. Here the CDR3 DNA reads TGTGCCAGCAGTAGGGAGATAGATACGCAGTATTTT.